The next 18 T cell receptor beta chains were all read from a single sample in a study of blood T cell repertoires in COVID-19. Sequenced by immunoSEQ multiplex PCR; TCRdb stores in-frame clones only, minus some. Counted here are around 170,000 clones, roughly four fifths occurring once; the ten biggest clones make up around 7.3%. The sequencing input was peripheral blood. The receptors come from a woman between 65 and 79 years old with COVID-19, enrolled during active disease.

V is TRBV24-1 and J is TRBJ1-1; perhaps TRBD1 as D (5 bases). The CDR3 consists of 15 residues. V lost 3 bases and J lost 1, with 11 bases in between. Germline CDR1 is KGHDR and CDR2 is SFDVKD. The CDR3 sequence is CATSDPTTGNTEAFF. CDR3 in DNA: TGTGCCACCAGTGATCCAACCACAGGGAACACTGAAGCTTTCTTT.

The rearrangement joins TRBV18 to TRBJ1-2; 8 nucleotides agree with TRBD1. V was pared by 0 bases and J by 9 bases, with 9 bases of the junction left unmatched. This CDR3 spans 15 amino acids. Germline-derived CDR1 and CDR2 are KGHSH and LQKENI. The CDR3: CASSPPGQDQYSYTF. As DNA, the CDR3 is TGTGCCAGCTCACCACCGGGACAGGATCAATATAGCTACACCTTC.

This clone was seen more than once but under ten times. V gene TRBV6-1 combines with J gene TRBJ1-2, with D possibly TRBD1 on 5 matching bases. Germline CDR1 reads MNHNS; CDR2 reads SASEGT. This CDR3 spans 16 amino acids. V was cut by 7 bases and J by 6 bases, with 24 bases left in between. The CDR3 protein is CASNKADKPTKDGYTF. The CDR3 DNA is TGTGCCAGCAATAAAGCGGACAAACCAACAAAGGATGGCTACACCTTC.

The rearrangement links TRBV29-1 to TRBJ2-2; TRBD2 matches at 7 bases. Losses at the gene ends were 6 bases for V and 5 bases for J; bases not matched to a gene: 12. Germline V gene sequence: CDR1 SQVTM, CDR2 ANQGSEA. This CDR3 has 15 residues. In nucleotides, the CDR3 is TGCAGCGTCCAAAGGGGCAGCGGGATAACCGGGGAGCTGTTTTTT. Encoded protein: CSVQRGSGITGELFF.

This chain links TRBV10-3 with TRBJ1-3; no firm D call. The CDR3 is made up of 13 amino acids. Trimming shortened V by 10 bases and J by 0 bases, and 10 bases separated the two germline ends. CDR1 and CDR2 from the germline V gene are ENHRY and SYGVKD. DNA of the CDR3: TGTGCCACCGCTCTCAGCTCTGGAAACACCATATATTTT. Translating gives CATALSSGNTIYF.

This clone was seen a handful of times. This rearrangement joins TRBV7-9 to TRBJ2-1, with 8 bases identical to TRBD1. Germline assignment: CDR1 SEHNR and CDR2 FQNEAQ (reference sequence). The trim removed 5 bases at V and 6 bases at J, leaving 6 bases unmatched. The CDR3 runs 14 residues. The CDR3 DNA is TGTGCCAGCAGCCAACTTACAGGGGGCAATGAGCAGTTCTTC. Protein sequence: CASSQLTGGNEQFF.

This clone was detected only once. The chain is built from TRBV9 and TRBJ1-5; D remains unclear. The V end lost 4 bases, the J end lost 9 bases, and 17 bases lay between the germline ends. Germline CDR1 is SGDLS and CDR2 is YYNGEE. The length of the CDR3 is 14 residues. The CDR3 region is CASSPTTQRGPQHF. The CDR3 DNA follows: TGTGCCAGCAGCCCAACAACCCAACGAGGGCCCCAGCATTTT. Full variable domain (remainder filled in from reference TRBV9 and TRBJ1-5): DSGVTQTPKHLITATGQRVTLRCSPRSGDLSVYWYQQSLDQGLQFLIQYYNGEERAKGNILERFSAQQFPDLHSELNLSSLELGDSALYFCASSPTTQRGPQHFGDGTRLSIL.

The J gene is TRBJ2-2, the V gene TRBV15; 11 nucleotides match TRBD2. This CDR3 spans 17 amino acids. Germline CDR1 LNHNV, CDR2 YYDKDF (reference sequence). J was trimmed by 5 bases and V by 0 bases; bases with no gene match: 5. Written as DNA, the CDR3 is TGTGCCACCAGCAGAGATCAAACTAGCGGGAGTACCGGGGAGCTGTTTTTT. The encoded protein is CATSRDQTSGSTGELFF.

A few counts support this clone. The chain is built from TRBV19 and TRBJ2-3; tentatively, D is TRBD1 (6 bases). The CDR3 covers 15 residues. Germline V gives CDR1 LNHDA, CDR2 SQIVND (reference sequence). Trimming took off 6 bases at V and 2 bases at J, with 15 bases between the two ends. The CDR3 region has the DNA TGTGCCAGTAGCGCTGTAACAGGGCCCACAGATACGCAGTATTTT. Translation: CASSAVTGPTDTQYF.

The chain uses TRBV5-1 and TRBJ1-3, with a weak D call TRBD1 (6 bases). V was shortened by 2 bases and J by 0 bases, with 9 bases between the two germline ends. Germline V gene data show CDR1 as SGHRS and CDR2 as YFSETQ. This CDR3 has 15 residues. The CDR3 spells CASSLTGTSGNTIYF. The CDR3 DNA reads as TGCGCCAGCAGCTTAACAGGGACCTCTGGAAACACCATATATTTT.

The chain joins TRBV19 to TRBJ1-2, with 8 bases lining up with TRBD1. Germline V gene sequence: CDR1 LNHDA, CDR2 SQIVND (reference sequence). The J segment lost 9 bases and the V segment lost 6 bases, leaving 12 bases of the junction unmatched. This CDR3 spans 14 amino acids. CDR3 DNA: TGTGCCAGTAGCTCCAGCACAGGGGGAATAAGCTACACCTTC. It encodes CASSSSTGGISYTF.

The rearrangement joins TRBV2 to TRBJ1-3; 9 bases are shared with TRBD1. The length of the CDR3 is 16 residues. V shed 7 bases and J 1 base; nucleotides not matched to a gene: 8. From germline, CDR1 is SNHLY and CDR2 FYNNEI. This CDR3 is CASIRDREISGNTIYF. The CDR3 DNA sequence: TGTGCCAGCATACGGGACAGGGAAATATCTGGAAACACCATATATTTT.

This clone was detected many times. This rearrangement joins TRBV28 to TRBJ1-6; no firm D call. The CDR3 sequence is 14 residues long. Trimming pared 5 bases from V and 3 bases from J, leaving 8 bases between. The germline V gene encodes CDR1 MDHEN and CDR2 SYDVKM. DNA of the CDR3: TGTGCCAGCAGTAGAGTCGACTATAATTCACCCCTCCACTTT. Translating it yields CASSRVDYNSPLHF.

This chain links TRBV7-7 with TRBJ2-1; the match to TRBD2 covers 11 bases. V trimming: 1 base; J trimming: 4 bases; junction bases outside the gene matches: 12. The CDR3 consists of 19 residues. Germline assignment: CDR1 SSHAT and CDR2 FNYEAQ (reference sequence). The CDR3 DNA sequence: TGTGCCAGCAGCTTAGAACTAGCGGGAGAGACATATAGATACAATGAGCAGTTCTTC. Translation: CASSLELAGETYRYNEQFF.

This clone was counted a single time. The CDR3 sequence: CASSQGYREPYNEQFF. For the CDR3, the DNA is TGTGCCAGCAGTCAGGGGTACAGGGAACCCTACAATGAGCAGTTCTTC. This sequence joins TRBV7-8 and TRBJ2-1; D is possibly TRBD1 (6 bases). This CDR3 comprises 16 residues. The germline CDR1 and CDR2 sequences are SGHVS and FQNEAQ. Trimming cost V 6 bases and J 2 bases, with 17 bases left between them.

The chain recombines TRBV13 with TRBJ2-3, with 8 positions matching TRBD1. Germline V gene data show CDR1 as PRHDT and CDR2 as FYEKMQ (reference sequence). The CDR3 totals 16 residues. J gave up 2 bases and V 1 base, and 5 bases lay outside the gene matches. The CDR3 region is CASSLEGTGYTDTQYF. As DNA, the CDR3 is TGTGCCAGCAGCTTAGAAGGGACAGGCTACACAGATACGCAGTATTTT.

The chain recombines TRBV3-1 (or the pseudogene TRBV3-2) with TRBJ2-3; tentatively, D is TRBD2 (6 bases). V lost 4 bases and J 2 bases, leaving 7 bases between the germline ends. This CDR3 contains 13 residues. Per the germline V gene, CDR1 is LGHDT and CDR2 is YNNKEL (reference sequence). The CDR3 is CASSPDYTDTQYF. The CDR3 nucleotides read TGTGCCAGCAGCCCGGACTACACAGATACGCAGTATTTT.

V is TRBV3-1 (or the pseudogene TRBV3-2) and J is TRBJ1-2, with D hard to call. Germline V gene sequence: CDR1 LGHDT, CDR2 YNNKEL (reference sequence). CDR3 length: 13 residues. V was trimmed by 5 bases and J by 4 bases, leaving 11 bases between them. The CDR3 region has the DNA TGTGCCAGCAGCAGCCCGGAGGGCTATGGCTACACCTTC. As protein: CASSSPEGYGYTF.